In its sample, the clone carrying this TCR beta chain was seen once. What it binds is not known. The data were obtained in a study of cytomegalovirus exposure and HLA in healthy donors. General study points: A later analysis reportedly identified an Asian-associated ancestry cluster as carrying fewer N-insertions than the roughly 700-donor mean. After further analysis at a later stage, roughly 16,000 TCR beta sequences were associated with HLA alleles at 0.05 false discovery rate. Usually a TCR sequence was rare, but some public TCRs were found in many donors.

Both 60 Vbeta primers and 13 Jbeta primers went into the PCR. The method was immunoSEQ multiplex PCR; TCRdb's version includes in-frame clones alone and lacks a portion of them. The table includes around 140,000 clones, roughly 75% detected once. Per germline, CDR1 SGDLS and CDR2 YYNGEE. There are 15 residues in the CDR3. Deletions cut 7 bases from V and 1 base from J, with 14 bases between. The sample comprised PBMCs. This receptor was taken from a female donor in good health and CMV-seronegative. This chain connects TRBV9 to TRBJ2-2; D unresolved. In nucleotides, the CDR3 is TGTGCCAGCGCACCAACCCTAGAGAACACCGGGGAGCTGTTTTTT. It is translated as CASAPTLENTGELFF.